This T cell receptor beta chain is from a study of blood T cell repertoires in COVID-19. Study-wide background: Acute and convalescent COVID-19 samples came from the United States, Italy and Spain. PBMCs, B-cell-depleted T cells, or T cells were the source of the cDNA or gDNA that made up the material.

Authors' methods: Quantification of nucleated cells was approximated via reference gene primer amplification. TCRdb's copy holds only in-frame clones and misses some; the assay was immunoSEQ multiplex PCR. V, J and clone size derive from that table, while D and trimming were established from the DNA sequence. The table includes around 200,000 clones, around 90% detected once. The CDR3 is 14 amino acids. V was pared by 0 bases and J by 1 base, with 7 bases between. Germline V gene sequence: CDR1 GTSNPN, CDR2 SVGIG (reference sequence). The source is a man between 50 and 59 years old with acute or convalescent COVID-19. Sample: peripheral blood. J is TRBJ1-3 and V is TRBV30; D might be TRBD1 (5 bases). The CDR3 is CAWSVRGSGNTIYF. The DNA for the CDR3 is TGTGCCTGGAGTGTAAGGGGATCTGGAAACACCATATATTTT.